This TCR beta chain was obtained from a study of cytomegalovirus exposure and HLA in healthy donors (dated by TCRdb to 2016 to 2017). Study-level background: An earlier analysis of approximately 600 of the donors reported 250 to 300 Gb of sequence data and 100 million to 140 million unique TCR beta sequences from 150 million to 200 million T cells. Approximately 330 gigabases of sequencing data and 75 million to 85 million unique TCR sequences made up an early release that covered fewer than 650 HLA-typed donors. Of the roughly 400 genotyped donors, around 81% fell in the genetic ancestry cluster associated with self-reported Caucasian donors. The study was designed to test whether signatures of past pathogen exposure could be identified by cataloging public T cell receptors. The T cell repertoires of several hundred subjects were profiled by immunosequencing and related to cytomegalovirus serostatus. In addition to the first cohort of 500 to 850 subjects, a separate validation cohort of approximately 120 different subjects was used. To predict cytomegalovirus infection status, the study brought together high-throughput TCR immunosequencing, statistical association of individual TCRs with disease status, and machine learning. In a later analysis, previously published TCR beta repertoires from hundreds of donors were re-analyzed and high-resolution HLA genotyping was added so that TCR occurrence patterns could be studied. In the later analysis, no new phenotypic data were used to find candidate immune exposures; instead, reliance was placed on TCR beta sequences and their occurrence across donors. An earlier analysis of 587 of the donors used high-throughput TCR beta sequencing to judge whether each TCR beta V gene segment behaved as functional or pseudogenic. Donor age, sex, ethnicity and CMV serostatus were collected together with the repertoire data. Genome-wide SNP genotypes for about 55% of the 666 donors were used in a later genetic analysis, which treated that subset as a discovery cohort. Every discovery cohort repertoire had been produced on one sequencing platform. Class I and class II HLA loci were covered by the typing at four-digit resolution. Typing coverage varied by locus: about 620-640 donors for A, B, C, DRB1 and DQB1; roughly 500 for DQA1; over 600 for DPA1; roughly 450 for DPB1. About 5 DR-DQ haplotypes were handled as single units for association and clustering, since linkage in the cohort was strong. On average, 235,054 unique TCR beta nucleotide sequences were sequenced per donor among some 430 genotyped donors of the cohort, with roughly 18% of those sequences being non-productive.

Worth noting for this clone: The antigen this receptor binds is unknown. No clone much larger than this one lies a single base away; base qualities are absent.

Libraries were made using the immunoSEQ multiplex PCR assay. For the multiplex PCR, a mixture combining 60 forward primers for TCR Vbeta segments and 13 reverse primers for TCR Jbeta segments was used. A multiplex PCR assay on genomic DNA amplified the CDR3 region of rearranged TCR beta genes. On the Illumina HiSeq System, the amplified TCR beta libraries were sequenced as 87-base-pair reads. The study's own analysis went as follows. A later analysis counted 65 million to 90 million unique TCR beta chains across the approximately 700 repertoires, and 9 million to 14 million of these chains were shared by at least two donors. Raw reads were error-corrected and collapsed into unique sequences by a nearest-neighbor algorithm in which closely related sequences were merged to remove PCR and sequencing errors. V, D and J gene segments were assigned by aligning CDR3 sequences to IMGT reference sequences. For a sequence to be retained, a match of at least six nucleotides was required to both a V gene segment and a J gene segment. A rearrangement counted as productive if the CDR3 had no stop codons and remained in frame with V and J, and every other rearrangement counted as non-productive. Following IMGT convention, CDR3 was defined as the stretch from the second conserved V-encoded cysteine up to the conserved J-encoded phenylalanine. The earlier analysis of 587 of the donors excluded any sequence lacking an unambiguous match to a single V gene segment. An earlier analysis of a few hundred of the donors classified V segments as functional when productive rearrangements were above 56.7% and as segregating when the standard deviation between donors was above 5%. To diagnose cytomegalovirus status from the catalog of TCR beta chain sequences, a statistical classification framework was built. In a later analysis, V and J genes were assigned by comparing TCR nucleotide sequences against IMGT/GENE-DB human TR gene sequences. Using the TCRdist pipeline, a later analysis assigned CDR3 sequences along with most-parsimonious VDJ recombination scenarios. A later analysis defined each TCR beta chain by its CDR3 amino acid sequence plus V-gene family, and excluded reads lacking a unique V-gene family. A later analysis removed 500 to 600 highly shared, low-generation-probability nucleotide sequences to deal with suspected cross-contamination and a sequencing artifact. In a later analysis, a clonal expansion index for each public chain was calculated from normalized within-repertoire ranks of inferred template counts. In a later analysis, generation probabilities were computed using a VDJ recombination model fitted to out-of-frame rearrangements, and the results were checked against IGoR. In a later analysis, hypergeometric tests were used to score TCR-TCR, TCR-HLA and TCR-CMV co-occurrence, with a repertoire-size bias correction applied to TCR pairs. False discovery rates were estimated in a later analysis by permuting HLA or CMV assignments 20 times. In a later analysis, co-occurring TCRs were grouped with DBSCAN, and TCRdist sequence similarity was added when clustering was performed within HLA-allele-positive subsets. Repertoires with fewer than 30,000 or more than 120,000 public chains, plus five repertoires with anomalous nucleotide sharing, were excluded from co-occurrence clustering. TCRdb stores this immuneACCESS table with in-frame sequences only. Part of the clones is absent; in the studies checked, under half of the shortfall reflects unresolved V genes, and no reason is known for the rest. V and J calls and clone size are those listed in that table; D and trimming were worked out from the DNA. This sample has 70,000 to 85,000 clones in its table, and over 65% of those were observed once. The biggest ten clones account for roughly 9.1% of the sample.

The study at large found these results: A later analysis found that TCR association rates varied across HLA loci, with DRB1 alleles showing the most associated TCRs and HLA-C alleles the fewest. A later genetic analysis associated a missense DCLRE1C variant with V-gene and J-gene trimming of TCR beta chains, and an independent cohort replicated the association. In a later analysis, HLA-associated TCR beta chains were found to be more clonally expanded and to have lower generation probabilities than equally common non-associated chains. Linkage disequilibrium might explain the correlated functional status among segregating V segments, but an unknown experimental factor could not be excluded. Because counts were too low, around 17 rarely observed V segments, including chromosome 9 orphons, were left out of the earlier analysis of roughly 600 of the donors. Assigning TCR associations to individual alleles was difficult when HLA alleles, especially DR and DQ, strongly co-occurred. Only TCR beta chains were sequenced in this cohort, and the absence of alpha or paired-chain data limited detectable features. The study gave a list of about 150 TCR beta chains associated with cytomegalovirus. According to a later analysis, parvovirus B19, influenza, CMV and Epstein-Barr virus appeared linked to several top co-occurrence clusters. Some IMGT-functional V segments, including TRBV6-2 and TRBV6-3, could not be distinguished by the 87-base-pair reads and were therefore excluded. While some public TCRs were present in many individuals, most TCR sequences turned up only very rarely across donors. In a later analysis, around 17,000 TCR beta sequences were associated with specific HLA alleles at a false discovery rate of 0.05. Compared with the roughly 700-donor mean, donors in an Asian-associated ancestry cluster had fewer N-insertions in productive TCRs, according to a later genetic analysis. The authors suggested that the approach could potentially be generalized to other disease states and immunological phenotypes. CMV serostatus was the only immune exposure information available for the cohort. Broadly in line with IMGT annotations, most TCR beta V segments showed up in productive rearrangements about 87% or about 30% of the time in an earlier analysis of 450 to 750 of the donors. A further reported finding was that TCR beta sequences accurately predicted the HLA-A and HLA-B alleles for most subjects in the first cohort. In vitro tests confirmed that three of the cytomegalovirus-associated TCR beta chains recognize cytomegalovirus antigens. A group of highly shared sequence variants was considered likely to be a technical artifact of the sequencing pipeline. Cytomegalovirus status was reported to be diagnosed by the classifier with high specificity and sensitivity in both the original and validation cohorts. Sequencing depth was assumed to be roughly uniform across donors in the presence/absence analyses, though that assumption may not hold. According to a later analysis, most CMV-associated TCR beta chains appeared to be HLA-restricted, and the HLA associations seemed to be driven largely by CMV exposure. Because HLA typing was missing for some donors at each locus, association tests included only the typed subset.

The cohort was made up of approximately 700 healthy bone marrow donors. Cohort members were all nominally healthy when sampled, although unrecorded immune exposures were likely present. The donor was CMV seropositive and belonged to the group of 250 to 300 seropositive cohort members. Every donor gave a peripheral blood sample, and the peripheral blood mononuclear cells from that sample were used for TCR beta sequencing. The Qiagen DNeasy Blood Extraction Kit was used to extract genomic DNA from the blood cell samples. The germline V gene provides CDR1 MRHNA and CDR2 SNTAGT. There are 15 amino acids in the CDR3, from cysteine to phenylalanine inclusive. The CDR3 DNA has 45 bases and is translated from base 1. V loses 4 bases of germline sequence and J loses 5 bases, and the interval between the two ends is 17 bases.

The TCR was taken from a man aged 35-49 years in good health and CMV-seropositive. Rearrangement joined TRBV6-4 to TRBJ1-1; TRBD1 is a weak D gene call, 6 bases matching. The sample consisted of PBMCs. The bases are TGTGCCAGCAGTGCTTCCCCAGGGGAGGGAACTGAAGCTTTCTTT. Its amino acids are CASSASPGEGTEAFF.